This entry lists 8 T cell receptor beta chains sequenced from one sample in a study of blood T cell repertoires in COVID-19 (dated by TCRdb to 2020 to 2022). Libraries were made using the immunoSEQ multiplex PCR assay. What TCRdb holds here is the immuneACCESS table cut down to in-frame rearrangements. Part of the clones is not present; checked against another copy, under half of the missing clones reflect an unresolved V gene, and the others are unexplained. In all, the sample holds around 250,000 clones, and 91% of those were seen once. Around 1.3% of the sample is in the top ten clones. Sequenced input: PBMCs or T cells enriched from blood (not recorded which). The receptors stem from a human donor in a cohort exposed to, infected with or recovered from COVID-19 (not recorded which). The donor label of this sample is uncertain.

Here the CDR3 reads CASSKEKRFDRGLGYGYTF. In nucleotides, the CDR3 is TGTGCCAGCAGCAAAGAAAAAAGGTTTGACAGGGGGCTTGGCTATGGCTACACCTTC. The chain recombines TRBV21-1 with TRBJ1-2; the table's D call of TRBD1 was not tested on the DNA. TRBV21-1 is reported as a pseudogene. The CDR3 has 19 amino acids.

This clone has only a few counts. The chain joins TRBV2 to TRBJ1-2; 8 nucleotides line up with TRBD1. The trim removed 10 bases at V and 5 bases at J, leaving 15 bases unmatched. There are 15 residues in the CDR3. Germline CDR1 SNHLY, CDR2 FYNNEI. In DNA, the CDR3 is TGTGCCACCAGGGGGCTCCGGCTAAGAGAGTATGGCTACACCTTC. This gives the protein CATRGLRLREYGYTF.

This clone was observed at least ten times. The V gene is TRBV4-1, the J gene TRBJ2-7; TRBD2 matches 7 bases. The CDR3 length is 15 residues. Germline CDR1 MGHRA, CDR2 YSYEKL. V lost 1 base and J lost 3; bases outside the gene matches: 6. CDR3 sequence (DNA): TGCGCCAGCAGCCAAGTATCGGGGAGGGGCTACGAGCAGTACTTC. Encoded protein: CASSQVSGRGYEQYF.

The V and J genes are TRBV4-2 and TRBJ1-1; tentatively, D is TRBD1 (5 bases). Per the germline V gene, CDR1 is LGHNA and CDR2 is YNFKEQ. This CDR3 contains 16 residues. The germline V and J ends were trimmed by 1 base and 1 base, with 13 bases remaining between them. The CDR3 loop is CASSQADGGKNTEAFF. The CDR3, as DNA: TGTGCCAGCAGCCAAGCCGACGGGGGGAAGAACACTGAAGCTTTCTTT.

The CDR3 spells CASSSTASGYGYTF. CDR3 in DNA: TGCGCCAGCAGCTCGACCGCGTCGGGCTATGGCTACACCTTC. This chain connects TRBV4-1 to TRBJ1-2; D is uncertain. V was pared by 5 bases and J by 4 bases, with 14 bases between. This CDR3 region has 14 residues. CDR1 and CDR2 from the germline V gene are MGHRA and YSYEKL.

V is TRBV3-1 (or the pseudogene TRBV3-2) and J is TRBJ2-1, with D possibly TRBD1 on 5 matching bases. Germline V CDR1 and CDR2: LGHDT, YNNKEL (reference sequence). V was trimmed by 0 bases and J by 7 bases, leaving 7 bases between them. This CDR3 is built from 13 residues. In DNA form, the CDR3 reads TGTGCCAGCAGCCAAGACAGGGATAATGAGCAGTTCTTC. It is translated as CASSQDRDNEQFF.

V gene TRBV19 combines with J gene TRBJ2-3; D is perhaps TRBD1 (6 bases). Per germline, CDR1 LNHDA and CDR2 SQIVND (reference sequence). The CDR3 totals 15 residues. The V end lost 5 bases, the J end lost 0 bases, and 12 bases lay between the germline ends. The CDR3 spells CASSPEGGSTDTQYF. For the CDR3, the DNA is TGTGCCAGTAGTCCTGAAGGGGGAAGCACAGATACGCAGTATTTT. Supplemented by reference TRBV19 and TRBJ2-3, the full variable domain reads DGGITQSPKYLFRKEGQNVTLSCEQNLNHDAMYWYRQDPGQGLRLIYYSQIVNDFQKGDIAEGYSVSREKKESFPLTVTSAQKNPTAFYLCASSPEGGSTDTQYFGPGTRLTVL.

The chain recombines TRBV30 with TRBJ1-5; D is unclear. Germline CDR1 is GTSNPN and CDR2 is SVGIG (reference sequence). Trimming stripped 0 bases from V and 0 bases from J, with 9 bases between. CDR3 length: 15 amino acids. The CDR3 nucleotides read TGTGCCTGGAGTGTACCGGGTCATAGCAATCAGCCCCAGCATTTT. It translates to CAWSVPGHSNQPQHF.